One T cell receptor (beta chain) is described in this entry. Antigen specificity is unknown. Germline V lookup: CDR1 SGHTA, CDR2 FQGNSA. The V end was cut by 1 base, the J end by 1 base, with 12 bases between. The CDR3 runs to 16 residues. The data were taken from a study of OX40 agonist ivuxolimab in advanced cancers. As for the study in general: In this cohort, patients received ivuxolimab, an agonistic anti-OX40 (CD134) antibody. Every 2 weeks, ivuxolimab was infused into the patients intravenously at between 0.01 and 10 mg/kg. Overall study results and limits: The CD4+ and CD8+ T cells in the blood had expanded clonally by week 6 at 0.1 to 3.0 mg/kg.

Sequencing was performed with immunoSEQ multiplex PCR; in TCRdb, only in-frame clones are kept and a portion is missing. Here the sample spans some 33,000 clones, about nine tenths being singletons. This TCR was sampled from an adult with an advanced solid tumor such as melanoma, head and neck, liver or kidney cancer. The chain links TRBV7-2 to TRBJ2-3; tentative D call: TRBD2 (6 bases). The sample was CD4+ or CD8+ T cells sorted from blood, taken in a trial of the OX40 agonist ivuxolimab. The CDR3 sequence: CASSLDPWGGTDTQYF. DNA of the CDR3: TGTGCCAGCAGCTTAGACCCCTGGGGGGGCACAGATACGCAGTATTTT.